This passage covers 15 T cell receptor beta chains from one sample sequenced in a study of blood T cell repertoires in COVID-19. Profiling relied on immunoSEQ multiplex PCR, and the TCRdb table lists in-frame clones only, not all of them. This table holds fewer than 250,000 clones, less than 85% found once. Material: peripheral blood. The source of these receptors is a woman between 45 and 65 years old with acute or convalescent COVID-19.

The chain links TRBV18 to TRBJ1-2; tentatively, D is TRBD1 (5 bases). CDR1 and CDR2 (germline): KGHSH, LQKENI. Trimming shortened V by 4 bases and J by 8 bases, and 14 bases separated the two germline ends. The CDR3 contains 13 residues. The CDR3 reads CASSLSSGDGYTF. In DNA form, the CDR3 reads TGTGCCAGCTCACTATCGTCGGGGGACGGCTACACCTTC.

CDR3 loop: CASSQDRGGRTSAYNEQFF. DNA for the CDR3: TGTGCCAGCAGCCAAGATCGGGGGGGAAGGACCTCCGCCTACAATGAGCAGTTCTTC. The rearrangement joins TRBV14 to TRBJ2-1; 8 bases are shared with TRBD2. Trimming took 0 bases from V and 2 from J; bases not matched to a gene: 12. Germline CDR1 and CDR2: SGHDN and FVKESK. CDR3 length equals 19 residues.

CDR3 DNA: TGTGCCAGCAGCTACATGGGGGCCGCAGATACGCAGTATTTT. Residues: CASSYMGAADTQYF. The V call is TRBV6-5, the J call TRBJ2-3, with a weak D call TRBD1 (6 bases). CDR1 is MNHEY and CDR2 is SVGAGI in the germline V gene. Trimming removed 6 bases at V and 4 bases at J, with 14 bases between. The CDR3 sequence is 14 residues long.

The chain carries TRBV6-5 and TRBJ2-7, with 8 nucleotides matching TRBD1. The germline gives CDR1 MNHEY, CDR2 SVGAGI. There are 12 residues in the CDR3. V lost 6 bases to trimming and J lost 6 bases; unmatched junction nucleotides: 4. The CDR3 spells CASSMTGAEQYF. CDR3 DNA sequence: TGTGCCAGCAGCATGACAGGGGCCGAGCAGTACTTC.

The rearrangement links TRBV14 to TRBJ2-7; maybe TRBD2 (8 bases). The CDR3 is 14 amino acids. Trimming stripped 0 bases from V and 7 bases from J, with 13 bases between. Germline CDR1 and CDR2: SGHDN and FVKESK. The CDR3 DNA sequence: TGTGCCAGCAGCCAAGATCGGGAGGGGGCAGAGCAGTACTTC. This codes for CASSQDREGAEQYF.

V gene TRBV10-3 combines with J gene TRBJ1-2, with D perhaps matching TRBD1 (6 bases). Trimming took 0 bases from V and 4 from J, leaving 15 bases between them. The germline V gene has CDR1 ENHRY and CDR2 SYGVKD. The CDR3 spans 16 residues. CDR3 sequence: CAISESNRVGAYGYTF. Written as DNA, the CDR3 is TGTGCCATCAGTGAGTCTAACAGGGTTGGTGCCTATGGCTACACCTTC.

The genes are TRBV27 and TRBJ2-1; weak D call: TRBD1 (6 bases). CDR3 length: 15 residues. With 5 bases removed from V and 3 bases from J, the gap between germline ends came to 14 bases. Germline V gene sequence: CDR1 MNHEY, CDR2 SMNVEV (reference sequence). The CDR3 bases are TGTGCCAGCAGTCCAACAGGGTGGGACTACAATGAGCAGTTCTTC. The encoded protein is CASSPTGWDYNEQFF.

This clone was found a few times. This rearrangement joins TRBV2 to TRBJ1-6; 8 nucleotides line up with TRBD1. Trimming took 7 bases from V and 6 from J; bases not matched to a gene: 5. The CDR3 totals 14 residues. The germline CDR1 and CDR2 sequences are SNHLY and FYNNEI. DNA of the CDR3: TGTGCCAGCAAAAGGACAGGGCCTAATTCACCCCTCCACTTT. It encodes CASKRTGPNSPLHF.

The V gene is TRBV20-1, the J gene TRBJ2-1, with TRBD2 matching 9 bases. Germline CDR1 reads DFQATT; CDR2 reads SNEGSKA (reference sequence). CDR3 length: 17 amino acids. Trimming at V came to 3 bases and at J to 0 bases, leaving 9 bases not matched to a gene. CDR3 sequence reads: CSASKAGGPSSYNEQFF. CDR3 nucleotides: TGCAGTGCTAGTAAGGCGGGAGGGCCGAGCTCCTACAATGAGCAGTTCTTC.

This clone occurred once. No conserved phenylalanine or tryptophan ends this CDR3, so it is likely a read error. Because the CDR3's place on the DNA is in doubt, the DNA is left out and the CDR3 is given as listed by TCRdb. The V gene is TRBV30, the J gene TRBJ1-2; the table's D call of TRBD1 was not tested on the DNA. The CDR3 comprises 14 residues, both ends counted. From germline, CDR1 is GTSNPN and CDR2 SVGIG (reference sequence). CDR3 protein: CAWSSRGDRVRISL.

The chain couples TRBV10-1 to TRBJ2-7; 8 nucleotides line up with TRBD2. This CDR3 has 15 residues. V lost 4 bases to trimming and J lost 3 bases; unmatched junction nucleotides: 8. Germline assignment: CDR1 WNHNN and CDR2 SYGVQD (reference sequence). This CDR3 reads CASSAGGGLFYEQYF. In nucleotides, the CDR3 is TGCGCCAGCAGTGCTGGCGGGGGGCTTTTCTACGAGCAGTACTTC.

This chain uses TRBV7-2 with TRBJ2-5; D remains ambiguous. V was clipped by 1 base and J by 1 base, with 10 bases between them. Germline V CDR1 and CDR2: SGHTA, FQGNSA. The CDR3 length is 15 residues. In DNA, the CDR3 is TGTGCCAGCAGCTTAGTGGGTAGCTTCCAAGAGACCCAGTACTTC. This sequence encodes CASSLVGSFQETQYF.

The V and J genes are TRBV14 and TRBJ2-3; D perhaps matches TRBD2 (6 bases). In germline, CDR1 is SGHDN, CDR2 FVKESK. Trimming took 4 bases from V and 3 from J, leaving 14 bases between them. The CDR3 spans 15 residues. The CDR3 DNA sequence: TGTGCCAGCAGCCTCAGAGTCGCGGGGACAGATACGCAGTATTTT. Translation gives CASSLRVAGTDTQYF.

The rearrangement joins TRBV4-1 to TRBJ2-1; 12 bases fit TRBD2. Trimming took 1 base from V and 6 from J; bases not matched to a gene: 1. This CDR3 region has 15 residues. Germline V gene sequence: CDR1 MGHRA, CDR2 YSYEKL. This CDR3 reads CASSQGGLAGNEQFF. For the CDR3, the DNA is TGCGCCAGCAGCCAAGGGGGACTAGCGGGCAATGAGCAGTTCTTC.

This chain uses TRBV11-2 with TRBJ2-6, with a possible D match to TRBD2 (6 bases). V was shortened by 5 bases and J by 0 bases, with 20 bases between the two germline ends. This CDR3 has 19 amino acids. Germline CDR1 is SGHAT and CDR2 is FQNNGV. The CDR3: CASSPTWRGRNSGANVLTF. In nucleotides, the CDR3 is TGTGCCAGCAGCCCCACTTGGAGGGGTCGAAACTCTGGGGCCAACGTCCTGACTTTC.